One sample yielded the 23 T cell receptor beta chains listed below, sequenced in a study of human T cells and chemical hapten exposure. From the RACE reads, TCRdb called clonotypes with MiXCR, one entry per CDR3 protein. This table has some 81,000 distinct CDR3 sequences, 7.5% to 9.5% appearing once. Time point of the sample: patch test 1, 2 weeks after DPC sensitization. The treatment is: therapeutic diphenylcyclopropenone sensitization with weekly scalp DPC. Sequenced here: whole blood, sampled in connection with sensitization to the hapten diphenylcyclopropenone (DPC). The receptors shown here come from a woman younger than 45 with alopecia areata. Some clones in this sample may be carry-over from other donors' samples.

This clonotype was seen more than once but under ten times. This sequence joins TRBV3-1 and TRBJ2-7, with unresolved D. Germline CDR1 reads LGHDT; CDR2 reads YNNKEL (reference sequence). Trimming stripped 1 base from V and 6 bases from J, with 13 bases between. There are 14 residues in the CDR3. CDR3 DNA: TGTGCCAGCAGCCAAGTGCCCGGTGGTGGCGAGCAGTACTTC. Translating gives CASSQVPGGGEQYF.

In its sample, this clonotype was seen many times. V and J are TRBV5-1 and TRBJ2-7, with D possibly being TRBD1 (5 bases). V was shortened by 1 base and J by 7 bases, with 15 bases between the two germline ends. In germline, CDR1 is SGHRS, CDR2 YFSETQ. This CDR3 has 14 residues. In DNA, the CDR3 is TGCGCCAGCAGCTTGAATCAGGGTTACAAGGAGCAGTACTTC. This encodes CASSLNQGYKEQYF. Looking up the rest from reference TRBV5-1 and TRBJ2-7 gives the full variable domain: KAGVTQTPRYLIKTRGQQVTLSCSPISGHRSVSWYQQTPGQGLQFLFEYFSETQRNKGNFPGRFSGRQFSNSRSEMNVSTLELGDSALYLCASSLNQGYKEQYFGPGTRLTVT.

V and J are TRBV19 and TRBJ2-2, with D maybe TRBD2 (7 bases). Between the trimmed V and J ends, which lost 4 bases and 5 bases, there was a span of 20 bases. The CDR3 totals 17 residues. The germline V gene has CDR1 LNHDA and CDR2 SQIVND (reference sequence). The CDR3 DNA follows: TGTGCCAGTAGTACCCTGACGGGGGGCCTGGGGACCGGGGAGCTGTTTTTT. It codes for CASSTLTGGLGTGELFF.

This clonotype was seen at least ten times. The chain links TRBV6-5 to TRBJ2-5, with D tentatively TRBD1 or TRBD2 (5 bases each). The CDR3 is made up of 15 amino acids. V lost 4 bases to trimming and J lost 3 bases, with 15 bases between them. CDR1 and CDR2 (germline): MNHEY, SVGAGI. Written as DNA, the CDR3 is TGTGCCAGCAGTTTTTCGGGACGCACTAAAGAGACCCAGTACTTC. Translated, it gives CASSFSGRTKETQYF.

This clonotype was counted a few times. This chain joins TRBV6-5 and TRBJ2-7; 7 bases map to TRBD2. The CDR3 has 16 amino acids. Germline V gene data show CDR1 as MNHEY and CDR2 as SVGAGI. V shed 5 bases and J 2 bases; nucleotides not matched to a gene: 12. In DNA, the CDR3 is TGTGCCAGCAGTCAAAACCGTGGCGGGGGAGCCTACGAGCAGTACTTC. Translation: CASSQNRGGGAYEQYF.

About this clonotype: With a much larger clone just one base away, this may be a read error. The rearrangement links TRBV29-1 to TRBJ1-2; no reliable D call. The germline V gene encodes CDR1 SQVTM and CDR2 ANQGSEA. The CDR3 covers 14 residues. V was trimmed by 2 bases and J by 4 bases, leaving 14 bases between them. CDR3 coding DNA: TGCAGCGTTGAACGATCCGGGATAGGCTATGGCTACACCTTC. Encoded protein: CSVERSGIGYGYTF.

This clonotype came up many times. V usage is TRBV7-2 and J usage is TRBJ1-2; TRBD1 is a possible D gene (5 bases). Deletions cut 2 bases from V and 7 bases from J, with 17 bases between. From germline, CDR1 is SGHTA and CDR2 FQGNSA. The CDR3 has 15 amino acids. CDR3 in amino acids: CASSLIYRGSGGYTF. CDR3 nucleotide sequence: TGTGCCAGCAGCTTAATTTATCGGGGCTCAGGTGGCTACACCTTC.

This clonotype has a count of ten or more. V gene TRBV6-6 combines with J gene TRBJ2-5, with D possibly TRBD1 on 5 matching bases. Looked up from germline, CDR1 is MNHNY and CDR2 is SVGAGI (reference sequence). V was clipped by 8 bases and J by 7 bases, with 17 bases between them. There are 13 residues in the CDR3. DNA of the CDR3: TGTGCCAGCGGGGCGGACGGCCCGAGGACCCAGTACTTC. This gives the protein CASGADGPRTQYF.

The chain carries TRBV11-2 and TRBJ2-1; 12 bases line up with TRBD2. Trimming at V came to 3 bases and at J to 8 bases, leaving 5 bases not matched to a gene. From germline, CDR1 is SGHAT and CDR2 FQNNGV. The CDR3 is 15 residues long. CDR3 protein: CASSLTSGGWDEQFF. CDR3 nucleotide sequence: TGTGCCAGCAGCTTGACTAGCGGGGGTTGGGATGAGCAGTTCTTC.

This clonotype was found many times. The V gene is TRBV6-5, the J gene TRBJ2-1, with D uncertain. This CDR3 is 14 amino acids long. V lost 6 bases and J lost 1, with 10 bases in between. Germline assignment: CDR1 MNHEY and CDR2 SVGAGI. DNA for the CDR3: TGTGCCAGCAGGGGAAGTCCGTCCTACAATGAGCAGTTCTTC. Its protein product is CASRGSPSYNEQFF.

The rearrangement links TRBV20-1 to TRBJ1-3; D possibly corresponds to TRBD1 (5 bases). This CDR3 comprises 16 residues. Germline CDR1 DFQATT, CDR2 SNEGSKA (reference sequence). Trimming shortened V by 4 bases and J by 4 bases, and 20 bases separated the two germline ends. CDR3 nucleotides: TGCAGTGCTAAGCTGGGCAGTGCGGGGCCCGGAAACACCATATATTTT. As protein: CSAKLGSAGPGNTIYF.

This clonotype has at least ten counts. The CDR3 reads CASSYIAGLDEQFF. The CDR3 nucleotides are TGTGCCAGCAGTTACATCGCGGGGTTAGATGAGCAGTTCTTC. The chain recombines TRBV6-6 with TRBJ2-1, with D maybe TRBD2 (6 bases). The CDR3 runs 14 residues. The ends were cut back, 2 bases at V and 8 bases at J, with 13 bases in the middle. Germline V gene lookup returns CDR1 MNHNY and CDR2 SVGAGI (reference sequence).

This clonotype was seen a handful of times. The chain uses TRBV9 and TRBJ1-1; D might be TRBD1 (6 bases). The V and J ends lost 0 bases and 5 bases respectively, with 14 bases between them. The CDR3 runs to 15 residues. Germline CDR1 is SGDLS and CDR2 is YYNGEE. The CDR3 DNA reads as TGTGCCAGCAGCGTAGAAGGTAGGAGGGGGACTGAAGCTTTCTTT. Protein sequence: CASSVEGRRGTEAFF.

This clonotype was seen repeatedly, ten times or more. The chain is built from TRBV18 and TRBJ1-4, with 10 bases identical to TRBD1. V was pared by 4 bases and J by 5 bases, with 7 bases of the junction left unmatched. The CDR3 runs to 16 residues. The germline V gene encodes CDR1 KGHSH and CDR2 LQKENI. The CDR3 sequence is CASSRNPGQGNEKLFF. CDR3 DNA sequence: TGTGCCAGCTCACGGAACCCGGGACAGGGGAATGAAAAACTGTTTTTT.

Ten or more counts support this clonotype. The chain joins TRBV21-1 to TRBJ1-2; the table gives TRBD1 as D, unverified against the DNA. TRBV21-1 is a pseudogene. The CDR3 is 15 residues long. The CDR3 DNA is TGTGCCAGCAGCAAAGAATTTACAGGGGACTATGGCTACACCTTC. Its protein product is CASSKEFTGDYGYTF.

This clonotype was recorded many times. This chain links TRBV9 with TRBJ1-2; 9 bases map to TRBD1. CDR3 length: 12 residues. Germline-derived CDR1 and CDR2 are SGDLS and YYNGEE. With V trimmed by 3 bases and J by 8 bases, 2 bases remained unmatched. CDR3 sequence reads: CASSGDREGYTF. The CDR3 bases are TGTGCCAGCAGCGGGGACAGGGAAGGCTACACCTTC.

This clonotype has a count of ten or more. The genes are TRBV12-3 or TRBV12-4 and TRBJ1-5; 9 nucleotides match TRBD1. This CDR3 has 16 amino acids. Unmatched junction bases numbered 10, after V lost 4 bases and J lost 6 bases. DNA for the CDR3: TGTGCCAGCAGTTCCTGGGGACAGGGTGGAACTCAGCCCCAGCATTTT. Its translation is CASSSWGQGGTQPQHF.

This clonotype was observed at least ten times. One end of the junction does not line up with germline, which may come from a read error. This chain uses TRBV6-6 with TRBJ1-5, with 7 bases identical to TRBD1. Looked up from germline, CDR1 is MNHNY and CDR2 is SVGAGI (reference sequence). This CDR3 comprises 14 residues. The CDR3 sequence: CATGDQYSNQPQHF. The CDR3 DNA sequence: TGCGCAACAGGGGACCAATATAGCAATCAGCCCCAGCATTTT.

In this sample, this clonotype turned up many times. Relative to the germline gene, one junction end is altered; a read error may explain this. The V and J genes are TRBV30 and TRBJ1-1; D not resolved. CDR3 length equals 14 residues. CDR1 is GTSNPN and CDR2 is SVGIG in the germline V gene (reference sequence). CDR3 region: CAWRKGWVNAEAFF. In nucleotides, the CDR3 is TGTGCCTGGAGAAAGGGATGGGTGAACGCTGAAGCTTTCTTT.

There are many counts of this clonotype. This chain links TRBV29-1 with TRBJ2-1; D assignment may be TRBD1 or TRBD2 (5 bases each). V dropped 0 bases and J dropped 5 bases, with 11 bases sitting between them. The CDR3 totals 14 residues. Germline-derived CDR1 and CDR2 are SQVTM and ANQGSEA. The CDR3 reads CSVEEGTAHNEQFF. CDR3 DNA sequence: TGCAGCGTTGAAGAGGGGACCGCACACAATGAGCAGTTCTTC.

There are many counts of this clonotype. This chain joins TRBV10-3 and TRBJ1-5, with a possible D match to TRBD1 (6 bases). The CDR3 sequence is 16 residues long. The V gene's germline CDR1 is ENHRY and CDR2 SYGVKD. The V end lost 0 bases, the J end lost 9 bases, and 18 bases lay between the germline ends. For the CDR3, the DNA is TGTGCCATCAGTGAGTCGAAGGCAGGGGTCGACGGGCCCCAGCATTTT. It translates to CAISESKAGVDGPQHF.

This clonotype has only a few counts. The rearrangement links TRBV7-2 to TRBJ2-4; D may correspond to TRBD1 or TRBD2 (5 bases each). The germline CDR1 and CDR2 sequences are SGHTA and FQGNSA. This CDR3 comprises 15 residues. V was pared by 1 base and J by 2 bases, with 9 bases between. The CDR3 is CASSLDGGTKNIQYF. The CDR3 bases are TGTGCCAGCAGCTTAGATGGGGGAACCAAAAACATTCAGTACTTC.

This clonotype was detected many times. This chain links TRBV29-1 with TRBJ2-7; 7 nucleotides align to TRBD2. This CDR3 has 12 amino acids. Per germline, CDR1 SQVTM and CDR2 ANQGSEA. V lost 4 bases, J lost 4 bases, and 4 bases stayed unmatched. The chain's CDR3 is CSVVGRGYEQYF. CDR3 sequence (DNA): TGCAGCGTTGTAGGGCGGGGGTACGAGCAGTACTTC.